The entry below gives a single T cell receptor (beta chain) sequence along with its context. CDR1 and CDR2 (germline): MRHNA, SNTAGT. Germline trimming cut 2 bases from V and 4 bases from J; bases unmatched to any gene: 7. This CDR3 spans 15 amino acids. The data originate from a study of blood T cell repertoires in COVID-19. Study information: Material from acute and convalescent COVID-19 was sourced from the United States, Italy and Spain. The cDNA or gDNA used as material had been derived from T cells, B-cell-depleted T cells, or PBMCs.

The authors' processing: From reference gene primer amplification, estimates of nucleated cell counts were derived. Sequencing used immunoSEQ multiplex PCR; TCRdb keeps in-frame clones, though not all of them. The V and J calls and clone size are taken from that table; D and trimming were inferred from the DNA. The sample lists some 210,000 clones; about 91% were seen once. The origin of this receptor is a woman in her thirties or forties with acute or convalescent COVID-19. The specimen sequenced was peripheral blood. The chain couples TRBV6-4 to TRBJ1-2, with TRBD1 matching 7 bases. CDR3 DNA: TGTGCCAGCAGTGACCCTTTGACAGGGTTCTATGGCTACACCTTC. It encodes CASSDPLTGFYGYTF.